Following are 20 T cell receptor beta chains from one sample sequenced in a study of human T cells and chemical hapten exposure. TCRdb re-derived calls from the RACE reads in MiXCR, one entry per CDR3 protein. This table has roughly 97,000 distinct CDR3 sequences, 27% appearing once. Time point meaning: patch test 3, about 24 weeks after DPC sensitization. This sample's treatment: therapeutic diphenylcyclopropenone sensitization with weekly scalp DPC. This specimen consisted of whole blood, obtained in connection with sensitization to the hapten diphenylcyclopropenone (DPC). These receptors were taken from a man in his forties with alopecia areata. Some clones in this sample may be carry-over from other donors' samples.

This clonotype was seen only a few times. The chain recombines TRBV28 with TRBJ2-7, with 12 bases identical to TRBD2. CDR1 and CDR2 (germline): MDHEN, SYDVKM. This CDR3 is 14 amino acids long. The V gene end was trimmed by 5 bases and the J gene end by 5 bases; junction bases not matched to a gene: 4. The CDR3 loop is CASSLLAGGDEQYF. The CDR3 nucleotides read TGTGCCAGCAGTCTTCTAGCGGGAGGGGACGAGCAGTACTTC. The entire variable domain, with the rest obtained from reference TRBV28 and TRBJ2-7, is as follows: DVKVTQSSRYLVKRTGEKVFLECVQDMDHENMFWYRQDPGLGLRLIYFSYDVKMKEKGDIPEGYSVSREKKERFSLILESASTNQTSMYLCASSLLAGGDEQYFGPGTRLTVT.

The CDR3 region has the DNA TGTGCCAGCAGCTCAGCCGGGACAGGAAAAAACATTCAGTACTTC. Encoded protein: CASSSAGTGKNIQYF. The J gene is TRBJ2-4, the V gene TRBV7-2; the match to TRBD1 covers 8 bases. The CDR3 is 15 residues long. CDR1 is SGHTA, CDR2 FQGNSA, per germline. Trimming at V came to 4 bases and at J to 4 bases, leaving 6 bases not matched to a gene.

This chain links TRBV7-2 with TRBJ2-3; no clear D. With 0 bases removed from V and 4 bases from J, the gap between germline ends came to 11 bases. The CDR3 has 15 residues. Germline assignment: CDR1 SGHTA and CDR2 FQGNSA. The CDR3 nucleotides read TGTGCCAGCAGCTTAGCGGTAGGGCCAGCAGATACGCAGTATTTT. It codes for CASSLAVGPADTQYF.

The CDR3, as DNA: TGCAGTGCGCCGGGACTAGCGGGAGCTGGGGCCAACGTCCTGACTTTC. This codes for CSAPGLAGAGANVLTF. V and J are TRBV20-1 and TRBJ2-6; the match to TRBD2 covers 14 bases. This CDR3 spans 16 amino acids. The ends lost 6 bases at V and 2 bases at J; junction bases unmatched: 3. CDR1 is DFQATT and CDR2 is SNEGSKA in the germline V gene (reference sequence).

This clonotype was counted ten times or more. V is TRBV2 and J is TRBJ1-5; D may be TRBD1 (6 bases). This CDR3 contains 16 residues. Germline assignment: CDR1 SNHLY and CDR2 FYNNEI. The V gene lost 3 bases and the J gene lost 2 bases, with 14 bases spanning the gap. This chain's CDR3 is CASSDSYGGGNQPQHF. CDR3 DNA: TGTGCCAGCAGTGACAGCTATGGGGGCGGCAATCAGCCCCAGCATTTT.

This rearrangement joins TRBV2 to TRBJ1-2; the match to TRBD1 covers 7 bases. The ends lost 6 bases at V and 8 bases at J; junction bases unmatched: 9. The CDR3 runs to 13 residues. Per the germline V gene, CDR1 is SNHLY and CDR2 is FYNNEI. This chain's CDR3 is CASRRDREDGYTF. CDR3 nucleotide sequence: TGTGCCAGCAGGAGAGACAGGGAGGACGGCTACACCTTC.

The V and J genes are TRBV27 and TRBJ2-7, with D unresolved. V was clipped by 5 bases and J by 12 bases, with 20 bases between them. The germline V gene encodes CDR1 MNHEY and CDR2 SMNVEV (reference sequence). The CDR3 is made up of 13 amino acids. This CDR3 reads CASSHLGPTTPYF. CDR3 sequence (DNA): TGTGCCAGCAGTCACCTCGGACCCACGACCCCGTACTTC.

This clonotype occurred a few times. The gene calls are TRBV20-1 and TRBJ1-6, with D tentatively TRBD1 (5 bases). Trimming left V 6 bases short and J 7 bases short, with 13 bases between. This CDR3 region has 13 residues. Germline V gene sequence: CDR1 DFQATT, CDR2 SNEGSKA (reference sequence). The CDR3 sequence is CSAPPGQNSPLHF. The CDR3 DNA follows: TGCAGTGCGCCGCCGGGGCAGAATTCACCCCTCCACTTT.

Only one count was recorded for this clonotype. This chain joins TRBV9 and TRBJ2-2, with no clear D. Trimming shortened V by 7 bases and J by 7 bases, and 17 bases separated the two germline ends. Germline V gene sequence: CDR1 SGDLS, CDR2 YYNGEE. CDR3 size: 14 residues. The CDR3 DNA sequence: TGTGCCAGCGCCCCGCTGCCAAACGGCGGGGAGCTGTTTTTT. Its translation: CASAPLPNGGELFF.

The rearrangement links TRBV27 to TRBJ1-5; maybe TRBD1 (5 bases). The CDR3 spans 15 residues. The V and J ends lost 7 bases and 0 bases respectively, with 13 bases between them. Germline V gene sequence: CDR1 MNHEY, CDR2 SMNVEV (reference sequence). The CDR3 loop reads CASKGSDYSNQPQHF. CDR3 bases: TGTGCCAGCAAGGGGTCAGACTATAGCAATCAGCCCCAGCATTTT.

This clonotype was seen a few times. V usage is TRBV20-1 and J usage is TRBJ2-3, with TRBD2 identical over 7 bases. The CDR3 loop spans 15 amino acids. Per germline, CDR1 DFQATT and CDR2 SNEGSKA (reference sequence). The ends lost 3 bases at V and 6 bases at J; junction bases unmatched: 12. The CDR3 bases are TGCAGTGCTAGCGACAGAGGGAGGGCAAGGGATACGCAGTATTTT. It translates to CSASDRGRARDTQYF.

The genes are TRBV20-1 and TRBJ1-5; D is ambiguous. Germline CDR1 is DFQATT and CDR2 is SNEGSKA (reference sequence). V lost 6 bases to trimming and J lost 3 bases, with 12 bases between them. The CDR3 runs 13 residues. In DNA form, the CDR3 reads TGCAGTGCCCTCTGGCAGTACAATCAGCCCCAGCATTTT. As protein: CSALWQYNQPQHF.

This clonotype was found a few times. This chain links TRBV7-9 with TRBJ2-3; no firm D call. V was clipped by 2 bases and J by 0 bases, with 6 bases between them. This CDR3 has 14 amino acids. In germline, CDR1 is SEHNR, CDR2 FQNEAQ (reference sequence). CDR3 loop: CASSLTGSTDTQYF. CDR3 DNA sequence: TGTGCCAGCAGCTTAACTGGGAGCACAGATACGCAGTATTTT.

This clonotype was seen a few times. The rearrangement joins TRBV28 to TRBJ2-3, with 9 positions matching TRBD2. After removal of 7 bases from V and 1 base from J, the junction contained 6 bases not matched to a gene. CDR3 length: 15 amino acids. CDR1 and CDR2 (germline): MDHEN, SYDVKM. CDR3 sequence: CASTTIAGGTDTQYF. Written as DNA, the CDR3 is TGTGCCAGCACCACCATAGCGGGAGGCACAGATACGCAGTATTTT.

This clonotype was counted only a few times. V and J are TRBV10-3 and TRBJ2-3; weak D call: TRBD1 (6 bases). V was trimmed by 3 bases and J by 2 bases, leaving 9 bases between them. CDR1 ENHRY and CDR2 SYGVKD come from the germline V gene. The CDR3 spans 14 residues. The CDR3 loop is CAISDRGPTDTQYF. The DNA for the CDR3 is TGTGCCATCAGTGACAGGGGTCCCACAGATACGCAGTATTTT.

The CDR3 nucleotides are TGTGCCAGCAGTTACGCCCAGCGCGAGCAGTACTTC. Protein sequence: CASSYAQREQYF. The chain couples TRBV6-2 or TRBV6-3 to TRBJ2-7; no reliable D call. The CDR3 extends over 12 amino acids. Trimming removed 2 bases from V and 6 bases from J, with 8 bases in between. The V gene's germline CDR1 is MNHEY and CDR2 SVGEGT.

This clonotype was found a few times. The V and J genes are TRBV29-1 and TRBJ2-7; no clear D. The CDR3 runs 12 residues. Trimming took off 6 bases at V and 5 bases at J, with 14 bases between the two ends. Germline CDR1 and CDR2: SQVTM and ANQGSEA. The CDR3 is CSVHVARDEQYF. As DNA, the CDR3 is TGCAGCGTCCACGTCGCACGCGACGAGCAGTACTTC.

This clonotype was seen a handful of times. This chain uses TRBV5-6 with TRBJ2-3, with 8 nucleotides matching TRBD2. Germline-derived CDR1 and CDR2 are SGHDT and YYEEEE. This CDR3 is 16 amino acids long. J lost 0 bases, V lost 2 bases, and 5 bases had no gene match. The CDR3 reads CASSFLRGASTDTQYF. CDR3 sequence (DNA): TGTGCCAGCAGCTTCCTGCGGGGGGCCAGCACAGATACGCAGTATTTT.

The chain combines TRBV7-3 with TRBJ1-1; 7 bases map to TRBD1. This CDR3 contains 16 residues. The V segment lost 0 bases and the J segment 1 base; nucleotides outside the gene matches: 5. Per the germline V gene, CDR1 is SGHTA and CDR2 is FQGTGA. CDR3 residues: CASSLTAGQQNTEAFF. As DNA, the CDR3 is TGTGCCAGCAGCTTAACTGCGGGACAGCAGAACACTGAAGCTTTCTTT.

This clonotype turned up a few times. V usage is TRBV7-2 and J usage is TRBJ2-1; D is undetermined. This CDR3 is 16 amino acids long. V lost 2 bases and J 1 base, leaving 12 bases between the germline ends. CDR1 and CDR2 (germline): SGHTA, FQGNSA. The CDR3 loop is CASSLWGSRSYNEQFF. In DNA form, the CDR3 reads TGTGCCAGCAGCTTATGGGGAAGCCGATCCTACAATGAGCAGTTCTTC.